This T cell receptor beta chain was sequenced for a study of blood T cell repertoires in COVID-19. Per the germline V gene, CDR1 is SQVTM and CDR2 is ANQGSEA. This CDR3 comprises 11 residues. The trim removed 7 bases at V and 6 bases at J, leaving 3 bases unmatched. In the authors' methods: Nucleated cell number was recorded as an estimate derived from reference gene primer amplification. The table came from immunoSEQ multiplex PCR; TCRdb's copy has only in-frame clones and leaves some out. The DNA gave D and trimming, while V, J and clone size come from that table. Here the sample spans approximately 290,000 clones, over 75% being singletons.

The sequenced material came from peripheral blood. This chain links TRBV29-1 with TRBJ2-4, with 7 bases identical to TRBD1. The receptor was isolated from a human donor with COVID-19, enrolled during active disease. The donor label of this sample is uncertain. DNA of the CDR3: TGCAGCGCAGGACAGGCAAACATTCAGTACTTC. It encodes CSAGQANIQYF.